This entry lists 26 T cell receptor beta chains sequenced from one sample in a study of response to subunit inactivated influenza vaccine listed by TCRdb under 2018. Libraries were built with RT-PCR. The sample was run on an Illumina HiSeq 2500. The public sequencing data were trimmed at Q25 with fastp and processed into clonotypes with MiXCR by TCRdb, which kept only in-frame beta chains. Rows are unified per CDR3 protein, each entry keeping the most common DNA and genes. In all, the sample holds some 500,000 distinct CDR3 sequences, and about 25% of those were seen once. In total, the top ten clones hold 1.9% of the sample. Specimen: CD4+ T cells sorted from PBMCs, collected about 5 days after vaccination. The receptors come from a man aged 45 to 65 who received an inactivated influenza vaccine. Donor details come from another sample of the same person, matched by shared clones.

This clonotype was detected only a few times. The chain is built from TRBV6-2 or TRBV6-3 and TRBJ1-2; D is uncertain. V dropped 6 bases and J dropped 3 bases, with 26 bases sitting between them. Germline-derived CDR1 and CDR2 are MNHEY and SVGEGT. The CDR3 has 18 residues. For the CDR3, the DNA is TGTGCCAGCAGACACCTATGGGAGGCGGGTCTATTGGACTATGGCTACACCTTC. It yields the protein CASRHLWEAGLLDYGYTF.

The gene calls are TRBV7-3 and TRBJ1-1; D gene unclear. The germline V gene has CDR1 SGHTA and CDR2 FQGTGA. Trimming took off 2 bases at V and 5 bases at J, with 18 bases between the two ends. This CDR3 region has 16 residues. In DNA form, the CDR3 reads TGTGCCAGCAGCTTATTAATTTCGCAAAGGTGGACTGAAGCTTTCTTT. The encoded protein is CASSLLISQRWTEAFF.

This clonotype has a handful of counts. The CDR3 nucleotides are TGTGCCAGCAATCGGGGGTCTCACCAAGAGACCCAGTACTTC. This translates into CASNRGSHQETQYF. The rearrangement links TRBV14 to TRBJ2-5; D possibly corresponds to TRBD2 (6 bases). The germline gives CDR1 SGHDN, CDR2 FVKESK. CDR3 length: 14 residues. The V and J ends lost 7 bases and 0 bases respectively, with 12 bases between them.

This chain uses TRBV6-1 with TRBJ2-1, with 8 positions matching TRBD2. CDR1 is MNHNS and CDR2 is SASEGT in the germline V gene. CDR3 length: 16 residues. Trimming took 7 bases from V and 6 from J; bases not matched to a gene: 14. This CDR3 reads CASTSPRGGASNEQFF. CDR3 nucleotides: TGTGCCAGCACCTCACCCCGGGGGGGAGCCAGCAATGAGCAGTTCTTC.

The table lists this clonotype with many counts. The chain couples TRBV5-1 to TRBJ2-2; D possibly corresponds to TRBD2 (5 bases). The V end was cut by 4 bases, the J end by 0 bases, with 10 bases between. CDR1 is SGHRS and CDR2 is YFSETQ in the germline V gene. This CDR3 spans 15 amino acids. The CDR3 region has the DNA TGCGCCAGCAGCCGGAGCGGCGCGAACACCGGGGAGCTGTTTTTT. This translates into CASSRSGANTGELFF.

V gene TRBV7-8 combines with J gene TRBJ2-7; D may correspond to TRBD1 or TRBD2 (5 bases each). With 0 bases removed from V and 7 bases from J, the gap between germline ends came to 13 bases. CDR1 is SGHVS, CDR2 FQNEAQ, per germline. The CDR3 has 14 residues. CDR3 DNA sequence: TGTGCCAGCAGCTTAGCGAGCCGGGGCCGGGAGCAGTACTTC. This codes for CASSLASRGREQYF.

Here the CDR3 DNA reads TGTGCTAGTGGCCTGGTGGCAGATACGCAGTATTTT. Protein product: CASGLVADTQYF. J is TRBJ2-3 and V is TRBV12-5; no reliable D call. The CDR3 runs 12 residues. Trimming shortened V by 6 bases and J by 4 bases, and 8 bases separated the two germline ends. Germline-derived CDR1 and CDR2 are LGHNT and FRNRAP.

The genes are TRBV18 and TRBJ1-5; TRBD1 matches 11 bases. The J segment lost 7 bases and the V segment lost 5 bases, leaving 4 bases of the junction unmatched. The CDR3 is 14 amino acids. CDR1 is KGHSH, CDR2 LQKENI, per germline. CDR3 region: CASSGQGAEQPQHF. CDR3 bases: TGTGCCAGCTCAGGACAGGGGGCAGAGCAGCCCCAGCATTTT.

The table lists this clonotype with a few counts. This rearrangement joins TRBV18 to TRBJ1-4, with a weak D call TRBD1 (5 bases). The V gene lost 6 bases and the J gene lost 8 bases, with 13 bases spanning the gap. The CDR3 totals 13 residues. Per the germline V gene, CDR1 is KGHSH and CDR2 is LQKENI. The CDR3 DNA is TGTGCCAGCTCGTCCAGAGGGGACGAAAAACTGTTTTTT. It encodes CASSSRGDEKLFF. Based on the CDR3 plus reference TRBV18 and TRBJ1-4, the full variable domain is NAGVMQNPRHLVRRRGQEARLRCSPMKGHSHVYWYRQLPEEGLKFMVYLQKENIIDESGMPKERFSAEFPKEGPSILRIQQVVRGDSAAYFCASSSRGDEKLFFGSGTQLSVL.

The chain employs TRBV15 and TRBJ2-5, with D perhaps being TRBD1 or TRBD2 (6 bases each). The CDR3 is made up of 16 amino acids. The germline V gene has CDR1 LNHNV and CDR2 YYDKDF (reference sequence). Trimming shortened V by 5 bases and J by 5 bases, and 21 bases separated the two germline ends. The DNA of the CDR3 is TGTGCCACCAGCGGCGGGGACACCAACCGCGGTGAGACCCAGTACTTC. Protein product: CATSGGDTNRGETQYF.

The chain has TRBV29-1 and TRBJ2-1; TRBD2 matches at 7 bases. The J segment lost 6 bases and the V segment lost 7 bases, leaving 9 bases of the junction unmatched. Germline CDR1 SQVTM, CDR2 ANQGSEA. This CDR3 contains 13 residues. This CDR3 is CSAGTTLINEQFF. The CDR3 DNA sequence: TGCAGCGCCGGGACTACCCTAATCAATGAGCAGTTCTTC.

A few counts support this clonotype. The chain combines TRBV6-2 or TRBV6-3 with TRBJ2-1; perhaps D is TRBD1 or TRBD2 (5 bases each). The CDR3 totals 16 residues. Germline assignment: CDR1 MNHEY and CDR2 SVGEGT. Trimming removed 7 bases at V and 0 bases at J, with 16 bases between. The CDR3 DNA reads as TGTGCCAGCAACGAGGGGCGGCGGAGCTCCTACAATGAGCAGTTCTTC. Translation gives CASNEGRRSSYNEQFF.

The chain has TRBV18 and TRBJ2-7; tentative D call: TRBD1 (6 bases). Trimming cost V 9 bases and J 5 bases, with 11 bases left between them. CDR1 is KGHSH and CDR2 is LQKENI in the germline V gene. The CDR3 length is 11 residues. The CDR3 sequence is CASPRGHEQYF. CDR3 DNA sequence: TGTGCCAGTCCCAGGGGCCACGAGCAGTACTTC.

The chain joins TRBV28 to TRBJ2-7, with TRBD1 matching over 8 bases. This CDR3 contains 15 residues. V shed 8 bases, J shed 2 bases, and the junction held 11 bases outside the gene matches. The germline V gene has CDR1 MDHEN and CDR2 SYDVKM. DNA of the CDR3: TGTGCCAGCTTCACCCGGGACAGGACAGCCTACGAGCAGTACTTC. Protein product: CASFTRDRTAYEQYF. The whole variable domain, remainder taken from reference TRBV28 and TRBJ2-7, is DVKVTQSSRYLVKRTGEKVFLECVQDMDHENMFWYRQDPGLGLRLIYFSYDVKMKEKGDIPEGYSVSREKKERFSLILESASTNQTSMYLCASFTRDRTAYEQYFGPGTRLTVT.

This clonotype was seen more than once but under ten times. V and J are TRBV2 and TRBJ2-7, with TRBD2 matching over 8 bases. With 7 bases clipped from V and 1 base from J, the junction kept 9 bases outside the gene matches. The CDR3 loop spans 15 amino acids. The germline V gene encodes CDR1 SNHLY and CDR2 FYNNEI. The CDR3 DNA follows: TGTGCCAGCACCGTTTTGACTAGCGCATCCTACGAGCAGTACTTC. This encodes CASTVLTSASYEQYF.

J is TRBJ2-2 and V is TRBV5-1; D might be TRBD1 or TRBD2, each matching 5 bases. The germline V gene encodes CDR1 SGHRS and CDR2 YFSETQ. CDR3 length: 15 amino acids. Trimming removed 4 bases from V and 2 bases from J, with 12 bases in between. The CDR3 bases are TGCGCCAGCAGCAAAGGGACCGTAAACACCGGGGAGCTGTTTTTT. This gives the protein CASSKGTVNTGELFF.

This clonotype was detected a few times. CDR3 nucleotide sequence: TGCAGTGCTAGAGACTATCGATGGGGCACTGAAGCTTTCTTT. Amino acid sequence: CSARDYRWGTEAFF. The chain uses TRBV20-1 and TRBJ1-1; D is unclear. This CDR3 contains 14 residues. Germline V gives CDR1 DFQATT, CDR2 SNEGSKA (reference sequence). V was shortened by 0 bases and J by 4 bases, with 12 bases between the two germline ends.

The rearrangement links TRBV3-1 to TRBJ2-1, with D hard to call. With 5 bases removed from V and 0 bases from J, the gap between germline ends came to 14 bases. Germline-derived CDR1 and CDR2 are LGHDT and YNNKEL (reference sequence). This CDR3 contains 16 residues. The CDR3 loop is CASSDPQRSSYNEQFF. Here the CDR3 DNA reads TGTGCCAGCAGCGACCCTCAGAGGAGCTCCTACAATGAGCAGTTCTTC.

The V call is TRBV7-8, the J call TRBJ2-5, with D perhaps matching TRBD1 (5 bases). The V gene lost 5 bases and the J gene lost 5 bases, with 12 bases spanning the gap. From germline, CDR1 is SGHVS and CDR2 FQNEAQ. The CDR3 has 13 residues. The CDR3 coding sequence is TGTGCCAGCAGCCGAAATTGGGGCGAGACCCAGTACTTC. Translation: CASSRNWGETQYF.

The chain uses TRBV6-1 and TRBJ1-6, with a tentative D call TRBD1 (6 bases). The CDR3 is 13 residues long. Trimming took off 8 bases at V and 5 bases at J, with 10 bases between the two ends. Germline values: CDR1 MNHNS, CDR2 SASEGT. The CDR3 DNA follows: TGTGCCAGCGTCCGGGACAATAATTCACCCCTCCACTTT. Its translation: CASVRDNNSPLHF.

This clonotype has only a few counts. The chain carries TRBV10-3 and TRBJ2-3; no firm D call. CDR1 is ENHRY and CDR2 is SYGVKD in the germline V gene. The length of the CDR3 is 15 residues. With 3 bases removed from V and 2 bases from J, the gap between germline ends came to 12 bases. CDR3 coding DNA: TGTGCCATCAGTGAAGGTGGCAGTTTCACAGATACGCAGTATTTT. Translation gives CAISEGGSFTDTQYF.

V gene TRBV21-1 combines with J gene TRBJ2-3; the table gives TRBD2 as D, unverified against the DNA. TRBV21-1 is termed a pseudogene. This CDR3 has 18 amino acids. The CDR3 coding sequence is TGTGCCAGCTCCCGAGCACTCGGACTAGCGGGAGACACAGATACGCAGTATTTT. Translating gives CASSRALGLAGDTDTQYF.

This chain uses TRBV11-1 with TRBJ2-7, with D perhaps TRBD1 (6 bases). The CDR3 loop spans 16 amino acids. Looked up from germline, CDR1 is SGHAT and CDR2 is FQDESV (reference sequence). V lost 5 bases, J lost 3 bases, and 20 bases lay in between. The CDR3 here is CASSALALTGHYEQYF. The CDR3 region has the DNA TGTGCCAGCAGCGCCCTGGCCTTAACAGGGCACTACGAGCAGTACTTC.

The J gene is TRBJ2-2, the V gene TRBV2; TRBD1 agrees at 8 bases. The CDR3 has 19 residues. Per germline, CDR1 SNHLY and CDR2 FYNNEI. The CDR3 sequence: CTFRAGTGNVARNTGELFF. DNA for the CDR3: TGTACCTTCAGGGCCGGGACAGGAAATGTTGCCAGAAACACCGGGGAGCTGTTTTTT.

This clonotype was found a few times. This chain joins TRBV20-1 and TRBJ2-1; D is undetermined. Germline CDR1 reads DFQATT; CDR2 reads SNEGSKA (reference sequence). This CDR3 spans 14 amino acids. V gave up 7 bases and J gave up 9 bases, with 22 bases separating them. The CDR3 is CSVSSQILRAEQFF. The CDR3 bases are TGCAGTGTCAGCAGCCAGATCCTTAGGGCTGAGCAGTTCTTC.

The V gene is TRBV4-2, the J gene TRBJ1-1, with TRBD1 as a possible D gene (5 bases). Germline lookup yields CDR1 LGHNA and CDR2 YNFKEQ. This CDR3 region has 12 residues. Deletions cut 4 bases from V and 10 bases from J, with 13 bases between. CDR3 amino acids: CASSRGDGAAFF. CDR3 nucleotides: TGTGCCAGCAGCCGGGGGGACGGGGCAGCTTTCTTT.